This entry lists 21 T cell receptor beta chains sequenced from one sample in a study of blood T cell repertoires in COVID-19. Libraries were prepared by immunoSEQ multiplex PCR; TCRdb keeps only in-frame clonotypes and omits some of them. The sample shows 450,000 or so clones, 70% to 90% of them seen only once. Sequencing input: peripheral blood. All receptors come from a man between 18 and 35 years old with COVID-19, enrolled during active disease.

This chain uses TRBV7-8 with TRBJ1-1; TRBD1 matches at 7 bases. The trim removed 5 bases at V and 0 bases at J, leaving 6 bases unmatched. CDR3 length: 15 amino acids. From germline, CDR1 is SGHVS and CDR2 FQNEAQ. The CDR3 region is CASSGYRGLNTEAFF. The CDR3 coding sequence is TGTGCCAGCAGCGGATACAGGGGCTTGAACACTGAAGCTTTCTTT.

This sequence joins TRBV14 and TRBJ1-1, with 8 positions matching TRBD1. Losses at the gene ends were 6 bases for V and 2 bases for J; bases not matched to a gene: 8. Germline CDR1 is SGHDN and CDR2 is FVKESK. CDR3 size: 15 residues. Written as DNA, the CDR3 is TGTGCCAGCAGGCCTGCAGGGACAGGAAACACTGAAGCTTTCTTT. Translation gives CASRPAGTGNTEAFF.

The V call is TRBV14, the J call TRBJ2-1; 9 bases align to TRBD2. Germline CDR1 and CDR2: SGHDN and FVKESK. The CDR3 has 17 residues. After removal of 1 base from V and 0 bases from J, the junction contained 4 bases not matched to a gene. The CDR3 spells CASSQVSGGRSYNEQFF. The CDR3 region has the DNA TGTGCCAGCAGCCAAGTTAGCGGGGGCCGCTCCTACAATGAGCAGTTCTTC.

The rearrangement joins TRBV18 to TRBJ1-6; a weak D match, TRBD1 (6 bases). Germline values: CDR1 KGHSH, CDR2 LQKENI. CDR3 length equals 17 residues. Deletions cut 6 bases from V and 1 base from J, with 16 bases between. CDR3 protein: CASSQLPRGSYNSPLHF. DNA of the CDR3: TGTGCCAGCTCGCAATTACCCAGGGGATCCTATAATTCACCCCTCCACTTT.

The CDR3 DNA sequence: TGTGCCAGCAGTGTGGGGACTAGCGGGGGCCACACAGATACGCAGTATTTT. Its translation: CASSVGTSGGHTDTQYF. This chain links TRBV6-1 with TRBJ2-3; TRBD2 aligns across 14 bases. The CDR3 runs 17 residues. CDR1 MNHNS and CDR2 SASEGT come from the germline V gene. V gave up 4 bases and J gave up 2 bases; unmatched junction bases: 5.

V usage is TRBV18 and J usage is TRBJ1-4; the match to TRBD1 covers 8 bases. The junction had 5 bases not matched to a gene; V was cut back by 0 bases and J by 8 bases. Germline V gives CDR1 KGHSH, CDR2 LQKENI. This CDR3 is built from 15 residues. Here the CDR3 reads CASSPPGTGGEKLFF. Written as DNA, the CDR3 is TGTGCCAGCTCACCACCCGGGACAGGAGGGGAAAAACTGTTTTTT.

The sample holds many counts of this clone. V and J are TRBV29-1 and TRBJ1-1; D is uncertain. Germline CDR1 and CDR2: SQVTM and ANQGSEA. The CDR3 is 12 residues long. Between the trimmed V and J ends, which lost 2 bases and 2 bases, there was a span of 6 bases. The CDR3 DNA reads as TGCAGCGTTGAAATCCAAAACACTGAAGCTTTCTTT. Translation: CSVEIQNTEAFF.

This clone turned up a few times. The chain links TRBV30 to TRBJ2-2; D remains unclear. Per the germline V gene, CDR1 is GTSNPN and CDR2 is SVGIG (reference sequence). The CDR3 has 14 residues. The V end was cut by 1 base, the J end by 5 bases, with 11 bases between. CDR3 amino acids: CAWSANGETGELFF. CDR3 DNA sequence: TGTGCCTGGAGTGCAAACGGAGAAACCGGGGAGCTGTTTTTT.

The chain couples TRBV6-5 to TRBJ1-2; D is possibly TRBD1 (5 bases). Germline V CDR1 and CDR2: MNHEY, SVGAGI. The length of the CDR3 is 14 residues. V was cut by 1 base and J by 7 bases, with 13 bases left in between. Written as DNA, the CDR3 is TGTGCCAGCAGTTACTTACGGGGAGGGGTTGGCTACACCTTC. This gives the protein CASSYLRGGVGYTF.

The chain carries TRBV18 and TRBJ2-2, with 8 bases matching TRBD1. The V segment lost 4 bases and the J segment 5 bases; nucleotides outside the gene matches: 6. CDR1 and CDR2 from the germline V gene are KGHSH and LQKENI. CDR3 length: 15 residues. The CDR3 reads CASSQNRGSTGELFF. The CDR3 nucleotides read TGTGCCAGCTCACAAAACAGGGGGAGTACCGGGGAGCTGTTTTTT.

The V gene is TRBV30, the J gene TRBJ1-1, with 7 bases that match TRBD1. CDR1 and CDR2 (germline): GTSNPN, SVGIG (reference sequence). V lost 3 bases, J lost 3 bases, and 10 bases stayed unmatched. CDR3 length: 15 residues. The CDR3 spells CAWRGTGVPYTEAFF. For the CDR3, the DNA is TGTGCCTGGAGGGGCACAGGGGTCCCGTACACTGAAGCTTTCTTT.

The chain joins TRBV13 to TRBJ2-3, with 7 bases lining up with TRBD2. V trimming: 1 base; J trimming: 4 bases; junction bases outside the gene matches: 11. CDR1 is PRHDT and CDR2 is FYEKMQ in the germline V gene (reference sequence). This CDR3 comprises 17 residues. The CDR3 coding sequence is TGTGCCAGCAGCTTAGTAGCGGGCCTGAATATTTCAGATACGCAGTATTTT. Protein product: CASSLVAGLNISDTQYF.

The V and J genes are TRBV12-3 or TRBV12-4 and TRBJ1-1; D might be TRBD1 (5 bases). The germline V and J ends were trimmed by 6 bases and 4 bases, with 9 bases remaining between them. The CDR3 length is 12 residues. The DNA for the CDR3 is TGTGCCAGCAGGAACGGGGGCACTGAAGCTTTCTTT. Its translation is CASRNGGTEAFF.

The rearrangement links TRBV7-9 to TRBJ1-1, with 8 bases fitting TRBD1. Per the germline V gene, CDR1 is SEHNR and CDR2 is FQNEAQ (reference sequence). The CDR3 extends over 14 amino acids. Trimming at V came to 5 bases and at J to 3 bases, leaving 5 bases not matched to a gene. This CDR3 reads CASSRQGSHTEAFF. In DNA, the CDR3 is TGTGCCAGCAGCCGACAGGGGTCCCACACTGAAGCTTTCTTT.

The gene calls are TRBV10-1 and TRBJ2-7; 10 nucleotides line up with TRBD1. The germline V gene has CDR1 WNHNN and CDR2 SYGVQD (reference sequence). This CDR3 contains 15 residues. Germline trimming cut 0 bases from V and 4 bases from J; bases unmatched to any gene: 3. The CDR3 bases are TGCGCCAGCAGTGAGTCGGGGACAGGGGATTACGAGCAGTACTTC. It encodes CASSESGTGDYEQYF.

The chain joins TRBV10-1 to TRBJ2-2; D unclear. CDR1 and CDR2 (germline): WNHNN, SYGVQD (reference sequence). The CDR3 totals 11 residues. V was pared by 6 bases and J by 7 bases, with 6 bases between. CDR3 region: CASSRNGELFF. The CDR3 DNA is TGCGCCAGCAGCCGTAACGGGGAGCTGTTTTTT.

The rearrangement joins TRBV7-9 to TRBJ1-1, with TRBD1 matching 7 bases. Germline CDR1 reads SEHNR; CDR2 reads FQNEAQ (reference sequence). V was pared by 1 base and J by 1 base, with 15 bases of the junction left unmatched. CDR3 length equals 19 residues. For the CDR3, the DNA is TGTGCCAGCAGCTTAGATGGTCTTTTCTCGGGGACAGAGAACACTGAAGCTTTCTTT. It translates to CASSLDGLFSGTENTEAFF.

This clone was counted a single time. The chain carries TRBV30 and TRBJ2-1, with a tentative D call TRBD2 (6 bases). CDR1 and CDR2 (germline): GTSNPN, SVGIG (reference sequence). The V end lost 1 base, the J end lost 10 bases, and 20 bases lay between the germline ends. This CDR3 is built from 15 residues. Written as DNA, the CDR3 is TGTGCCTGGAGTGCACCCGGAGGGCTAGCAGGGGAGCAGTTCTTC. Amino acids: CAWSAPGGLAGEQFF.

The CDR3 DNA follows: TGCGCCAGCAGCCCTGACACCGGCAATTCACCCCTCCACTTT. Translation gives CASSPDTGNSPLHF. The chain links TRBV5-1 to TRBJ1-6; D is uncertain. CDR1 is SGHRS, CDR2 YFSETQ, per germline. Trimming took off 4 bases at V and 7 bases at J, with 12 bases between the two ends. This CDR3 is 14 amino acids long.

This chain connects TRBV11-3 to TRBJ2-5; D might be TRBD1 (6 bases). Trimming took 5 bases from V and 4 from J, leaving 17 bases between them. CDR1 SGHNT and CDR2 YENEEA come from the germline V gene. CDR3 length equals 15 residues. The DNA of the CDR3 is TGTGCCAGCAGCGGGTACCGGACAGAACCAGAGACCCAGTACTTC. It specifies CASSGYRTEPETQYF.

Concerning this clone itself: One end of the junction fails to match germline, which may point to a read error. The chain is built from TRBV4-1 and TRBJ1-4; 10 bases line up with TRBD1. This CDR3 has 16 residues. Germline V gene data show CDR1 as MGHRA and CDR2 as YSYEKL. CDR3: CVSSQYPDRGFEKLFF. Here the CDR3 DNA reads TGCGTCAGCAGCCAATACCCGGACAGGGGGTTCGAAAAACTGTTTTTT.